The T cell receptor beta chain under discussion was sequenced for a study of CD8+ T cells in alopecia areata. Study background: Tofacitinib therapy took 6 to 18 months; 6 months off drug came after. Study-level points and caveats: Shared TCR sequences were less clear between patients than in mice, possibly partly from HLA diversity. The study found higher clonality in lesional than normal scalp, especially in alopecia totalis/universalis.

It was from alopecia areata patients that lesional scalp punch biopsies and peripheral blood were collected. This CDR3 has 16 residues. V lost 5 bases and J lost 1; bases outside the gene matches: 8. Germline V gene sequence: CDR1 SGHTA, CDR2 FQGNSA. Extracted RNA was reverse transcribed into cDNA, the sequencing template. Repertoires were generated with immunoSEQ multiplex PCR, while TCRdb's copy carries only in-frame clones and drops some. The sample lists more than 200,000 clones, 65% to 70% occurring once. A remark on this clone: Its antigen remains unidentified.

Specimen: CD4+ T cells sorted from blood, collected at week 0. This clonotype was sampled from a human donor with alopecia areata. This chain joins TRBV7-2 and TRBJ1-5; 7 bases are shared with TRBD1. The CDR3 bases are TGTGCCAGCAGCACAGAGGGGGCGGGGAGCAATCAGCCCCAGCATTTT. Amino acids: CASSTEGAGSNQPQHF.